The sequence of this T cell receptor (beta chain) was determined in a study of T cell repertoires in cytomegalovirus infection. About the study: Public TCR beta signatures marked donors with CMV infection and the matching HLA.

Germline lookup yields CDR1 MGHRA and CDR2 YSYEKL. The V and J ends lost 1 base and 2 bases respectively, with 11 bases between them. This CDR3 region has 15 residues. Comment on this clonotype: The antigen is unknown.

MiXCR, applied by TCRdb to the reads, yields one record per CDR3 protein. Of about 740,000 distinct CDR3 sequences in the sample, 35% were seen once. Study-wide points: The ex vivo response was dominated by HLA-C-restricted CMV-specific TCR beta clonotypes. Carriers of CMV plus the relevant HLA were identified by cumulative public TCR beta family frequency.

Sequencing was performed on PBMCs. V usage is TRBV4-1 and J usage is TRBJ2-5; D remains ambiguous. The TCR was taken from a human donor in good health (CMV status not recorded). Some clones in this sample may be carry-over from other donors' samples. The CDR3 sequence is CASSQGVQLQETQYF. CDR3 DNA: TGCGCCAGCAGCCAAGGTGTCCAGCTTCAAGAGACCCAGTACTTC.